Each of the 18 T cell receptor beta chains below was sequenced from the same sample in a study of shared T cell receptors in the human thymus. Method: immunoSEQ multiplex PCR; TCRdb's copy keeps in-frame clones and lacks some. The sample has over 60,000 clones; roughly 96% are singletons. The sample taken for sequencing was thymocytes. The receptors were sampled from a human donor.

This clone appeared once. The chain combines TRBV27 with TRBJ1-2, with a tentative D call TRBD1 (5 bases). The CDR3 has 20 amino acids. V was trimmed by 2 bases and J by 0 bases, leaving 25 bases between them. In germline, CDR1 is MNHEY, CDR2 SMNVEV (reference sequence). Here the CDR3 DNA reads TGTGCCAGCAGTTTAGATACAGGTCAACAATCACTCGAGACTAACTATGGCTACACCTTC. It translates to CASSLDTGQQSLETNYGYTF.

J is TRBJ1-2 and V is TRBV4-3; D gene unclear. V dropped 0 bases and J dropped 9 bases, with 8 bases sitting between them. The CDR3 consists of 12 residues. The germline CDR1 and CDR2 sequences are LGHNA and YSLEER. The DNA for the CDR3 is TGCGCCAGCAGCCAAGATCGGACGAGCTACACCTTC. This gives the protein CASSQDRTSYTF.

V is TRBV29-1 and J is TRBJ2-2; 7 bases are shared with TRBD2. Per germline, CDR1 SQVTM and CDR2 ANQGSEA. V trimming: 5 bases; J trimming: 6 bases; junction bases outside the gene matches: 12. The CDR3 runs 15 residues. The CDR3 here is CSVFLGQRGPGELFF. CDR3 DNA: TGCAGCGTTTTTTTGGGCCAGCGGGGTCCCGGGGAGCTGTTTTTT.

The chain employs TRBV4-3 and TRBJ1-5; D is unresolved. Between the trimmed V and J ends, which lost 0 bases and 5 bases, there was a span of 11 bases. This CDR3 is built from 15 residues. The germline gives CDR1 LGHNA, CDR2 YSLEER. The CDR3 nucleotides read TGCGCCAGCAGCCAAGATCCCCGGGGAGATCAGCCCCAGCATTTT. It yields the protein CASSQDPRGDQPQHF.

The genes are TRBV14 and TRBJ2-7; 7 positions agree with TRBD2. Trimming cost V 0 bases and J 4 bases; bases outside gene matches: 12. Germline loops: CDR1 SGHDN, CDR2 FVKESK. CDR3 length: 17 amino acids. CDR3 nucleotide sequence: TGTGCCAGCAGCCAAGAAGGAGCGGGACCCTCCGTTTACGAGCAGTACTTC. Protein sequence: CASSQEGAGPSVYEQYF.

The J gene is TRBJ1-1, the V gene TRBV5-1; no firm D call. CDR3 length equals 14 residues. The germline gives CDR1 SGHRS, CDR2 YFSETQ. V lost 6 bases to trimming and J lost 1 base, with 13 bases between them. The CDR3 loop reads CASTTGEGNTEAFF. DNA for the CDR3: TGCGCCAGCACCACCGGGGAAGGGAACACTGAAGCTTTCTTT.

The rearrangement links TRBV5-4 to TRBJ1-1; possibly TRBD1 for D (5 bases). Trimming removed 4 bases from V and 0 bases from J, with 7 bases in between. The CDR3 is 13 amino acids. Per germline, CDR1 SGHNT and CDR2 YYREEE (reference sequence). CDR3 nucleotide sequence: TGTGCCAGCAGCCAGGGAATGAACACTGAAGCTTTCTTT. Protein sequence: CASSQGMNTEAFF.

As DNA, the CDR3 is TGTGCCAGCAAGGAGGGGGTCTACGGGGAGGGCACTGAAGCTTTCTTT. This sequence encodes CASKEGVYGEGTEAFF. The chain employs TRBV2 and TRBJ1-1; TRBD1 might be the D (6 bases). This CDR3 comprises 16 residues. Trimming shortened V by 7 bases and J by 4 bases, and 22 bases separated the two germline ends. The germline V gene encodes CDR1 SNHLY and CDR2 FYNNEI.

The chain links TRBV6-4 to TRBJ1-1; D is ambiguous. Per germline, CDR1 MRHNA and CDR2 SNTAGT. V lost 3 bases, J lost 3 bases, and 8 bases lay in between. The CDR3 runs to 13 residues. The CDR3 nucleotides read TGTGCCAGCAGTGATAGAGAGGACACTGAAGCTTTCTTT. This sequence encodes CASSDREDTEAFF.

This rearrangement joins TRBV5-1 to TRBJ2-4; D uncertain. Looked up from germline, CDR1 is SGHRS and CDR2 is YFSETQ. The CDR3 runs 16 residues. Trimming stripped 2 bases from V and 2 bases from J, with 14 bases between. Here the CDR3 DNA reads TGCGCCAGCAGCTTCCTCCCCGAAGGGACCAAAAACATTCAGTACTTC. It is translated as CASSFLPEGTKNIQYF.

The rearrangement joins TRBV2 to TRBJ2-1, with 7 bases aligning to TRBD1. The CDR3 covers 14 residues. From germline, CDR1 is SNHLY and CDR2 FYNNEI. J gave up 10 bases and V 1 base, and 7 bases lay outside the gene matches. The CDR3 DNA sequence: TGTGCCAGCAGTGAAGGACCCACAGGGGACGAGCAGTTCTTC. Translation: CASSEGPTGDEQFF.

This chain joins TRBV9 and TRBJ2-3; 7 bases fit TRBD1. The length of the CDR3 is 15 residues. The junction had 4 bases not matched to a gene; V was cut back by 3 bases and J by 0 bases. Germline loops: CDR1 SGDLS, CDR2 YYNGEE. The DNA of the CDR3 is TGTGCCAGCAGCGCCTGGACAGGCAGCACAGATACGCAGTATTTT. Amino acids: CASSAWTGSTDTQYF. The entire variable domain, with the rest obtained from reference TRBV9 and TRBJ2-3, is as follows: DSGVTQTPKHLITATGQRVTLRCSPRSGDLSVYWYQQSLDQGLQFLIQYYNGEERAKGNILERFSAQQFPDLHSELNLSSLELGDSALYFCASSAWTGSTDTQYFGPGTRLTVL.

V usage is TRBV5-1 and J usage is TRBJ1-6; D call uncertain. The CDR3 covers 13 residues. Germline V gives CDR1 SGHRS, CDR2 YFSETQ. The V gene lost 4 bases and the J gene lost 11 bases, with 13 bases spanning the gap. In DNA form, the CDR3 reads TGCGCCAGCAGCCCCGACATCCCCCCACCCCTCCACTTT. Encoded protein: CASSPDIPPPLHF.

This clone came up once. CDR3 region: CASSRRGQEQGYEQYF. In DNA, the CDR3 is TGTGCCAGCAGCCGGAGGGGACAGGAGCAAGGATACGAGCAGTACTTC. V and J are TRBV5-6 and TRBJ2-7; 8 bases align to TRBD1. V was pared by 4 bases and J by 4 bases, with 13 bases of the junction left unmatched. The CDR3 covers 16 residues. The V gene's germline CDR1 is SGHDT and CDR2 YYEEEE.

The V call is TRBV5-1, the J call TRBJ1-2; D is undetermined. CDR1 is SGHRS, CDR2 YFSETQ, per germline. The V end lost 4 bases, the J end lost 3 bases, and 19 bases lay between the germline ends. The CDR3 covers 16 residues. The CDR3 sequence is CASSRLGWRTDYGYTF. The CDR3 bases are TGCGCCAGCAGCCGCCTCGGTTGGCGGACTGACTATGGCTACACCTTC.

This chain connects TRBV4-3 to TRBJ1-6, with D perhaps TRBD1 (5 bases). The CDR3 loop spans 20 amino acids. Trimming took 0 bases from V and 0 from J, leaving 18 bases between them. Germline CDR1 reads LGHNA; CDR2 reads YSLEER. CDR3 loop: CASSQDFRFEGSSYNSPLHF. CDR3 in DNA: TGCGCCAGCAGCCAAGACTTCAGGTTTGAGGGGAGCTCCTATAATTCACCCCTCCACTTT.

The chain has TRBV4-1 and TRBJ1-5, with D unclear. In germline, CDR1 is MGHRA, CDR2 YSYEKL. The CDR3 runs to 16 residues. V lost 2 bases, J lost 5 bases, and 16 bases lay in between. CDR3 loop: CASSQRDGVVDQPQHF. Here the CDR3 DNA reads TGCGCCAGCAGCCAAAGAGATGGGGTGGTGGATCAGCCCCAGCATTTT.

The V call is TRBV30, the J call TRBJ1-1; D is possibly TRBD1 (5 bases). The length of the CDR3 is 16 residues. Germline-derived CDR1 and CDR2 are GTSNPN and SVGIG (reference sequence). Trimming removed 4 bases at V and 7 bases at J, with 25 bases between. Here the CDR3 reads CAWIPLPGQPIFEAFF. Written as DNA, the CDR3 is TGTGCCTGGATCCCCCTCCCAGGGCAGCCGATTTTTGAAGCTTTCTTT.